Described below is a single T cell receptor beta chain sequence and its context. CDR1 is SQVTM, CDR2 ANQGSEA, per germline. Trimming stripped 7 bases from V and 6 bases from J, with 19 bases between. CDR3 length: 14 amino acids. This sample is part of a study of blood T cell repertoires in COVID-19. Per the authors' pipeline: Amplification of reference gene primers provided the estimated nucleated cell counts. The assay was immunoSEQ multiplex PCR, and TCRdb's table has in-frame clones only and misses some. That table furnishes V, J and clone size, whereas the DNA furnished D and trimming. There are about 160,000 clones in the sample; 65% to 80% occur only once, and roughly 8.6% lies in the top ten.

This chain uses TRBV29-1 with TRBJ2-1; weak D call: TRBD1 (6 bases). The sequenced material came from peripheral blood. This receptor was identified in a man aged 55 to 70 with acute or convalescent COVID-19. Written as DNA, the CDR3 is TGCAGCGCCCGACAGCAGGGGTTAGGCAATGAGCAGTTCTTC. Translating gives CSARQQGLGNEQFF.